The clone carrying this TCR beta chain was counted a few times. This specimen belongs to a study of blood T cell repertoires in COVID-19. Original processing notes: Using reference gene primer amplification, nucleated cell counts were estimated. Measured with immunoSEQ multiplex PCR; TCRdb has only the in-frame clones, and not every one. V, J and clone size are those of that table, while D and trimming were read from the DNA. Found here are approximately 300,000 clones, roughly 87% of them singletons; the top ten hold about 2%. The CDR3 runs 16 residues. J was trimmed by 5 bases and V by 0 bases; bases with no gene match: 7. The germline V gene has CDR1 MNHEY and CDR2 SVGEGT.

The sequence was obtained from a man in his late teens or twenties with active or convalescent COVID-19. The source material was peripheral blood. This rearrangement joins TRBV6-2 or TRBV6-3 to TRBJ2-1; 7 nucleotides match TRBD1. This CDR3 is CASSYSTGNIHNEQFF. CDR3 coding DNA: TGTGCCAGCAGTTACTCGACAGGGAATATCCACAATGAGCAGTTCTTC.